This T cell receptor (beta chain) was identified during a study of blood T cell repertoires in COVID-19. Looking at the study overall: The United States, Italy and Spain were the sources of the acute and convalescent COVID-19 samples. The cDNA or gDNA used as material had been derived from T cells, B-cell-depleted T cells, or PBMCs.

This clone was picked up one time. V trimming: 2 bases; J trimming: 3 bases; junction bases outside the gene matches: 5. Germline-derived CDR1 and CDR2 are SGHKS and YYEKEE (reference sequence). The length of the CDR3 is 16 residues. Under the authors' procedure: Nucleated cell number was recorded as an estimate derived from reference gene primer amplification. The assay was immunoSEQ multiplex PCR, and TCRdb's table has in-frame clones only and misses some. The V and J calls and clone size come from that table; D and trimming were worked out from the DNA. The data show some 240,000 clones, roughly 84% seen once.

The receptor's source is a woman aged 40 to 50 who had recovered from COVID-19. Specimen: peripheral blood. The V gene is TRBV5-5, the J gene TRBJ1-6; 7 bases are a match to TRBD1. The chain's CDR3 is CASSFDRVLYNSPLHF. The CDR3 DNA reads as TGTGCCAGCAGCTTCGACAGGGTCCTCTATAATTCACCCCTCCACTTT. The full variable domain, rest sourced from reference TRBV5-5 and TRBJ1-6, is DAGVTQSPTHLIKTRGQQVTLRCSPISGHKSVSWYQQVLGQGPQFIFQYYEKEERGRGNFPDRFSARQFPNYSSELNVNALLLGDSALYLCASSFDRVLYNSPLHFGNGTRLTVT.